What follows are 25 T cell receptor beta chains derived from one specimen sequenced in a study of T cells in Graves' hyperthyroidism and ophthalmopathy. There were TCR beta CDR3 regions amplified from RNA transcripts. A set of HTBI primers served as the primers for a first-round RT-PCR of the TCR CDR3. TCRdb ran MiXCR on the multiplex PCR reads and lists one entry per CDR3 protein. The top ten clones hold approximately 18% of a sample with 450,000 to 650,000 distinct CDR3 sequences, about a sixth of them seen once. The sequencing sample was made of blood. These receptors all stem from a young woman with Graves' ophthalmopathy.

This clonotype was recorded a few times. The gene calls are TRBV12-3 or TRBV12-4 and TRBJ1-2; 12 bases match TRBD1. V gave up 5 bases and J gave up 6 bases; unmatched junction bases: 4. The CDR3 length is 14 residues. The CDR3: CASSDGTGGDGYTF. For the CDR3, the DNA is TGTGCCAGCAGTGACGGGACAGGGGGCGATGGCTACACCTTC.

The CDR3, as DNA: TGCGCCAGCAGCTTTTACCAGGGAGCGGATGAAGCTTTCTTT. This gives the protein CASSFYQGADEAFF. The chain has TRBV5-1 and TRBJ1-1; weak D call: TRBD1 (5 bases). The CDR3 extends over 14 amino acids. Germline V CDR1 and CDR2: SGHRS, YFSETQ. Between the trimmed V and J ends, which lost 2 bases and 7 bases, there was a span of 15 bases. The whole variable domain, remainder taken from reference TRBV5-1 and TRBJ1-1, is KAGVTQTPRYLIKTRGQQVTLSCSPISGHRSVSWYQQTPGQGLQFLFEYFSETQRNKGNFPGRFSGRQFSNSRSEMNVSTLELGDSALYLCASSFYQGADEAFFGQGTRLTVV.

This clonotype was observed a few times. The V and J genes are TRBV9 and TRBJ2-7; TRBD1 matches at 7 bases. Per germline, CDR1 SGDLS and CDR2 YYNGEE. This CDR3 region has 14 residues. Germline trimming cut 4 bases from V and 9 bases from J; bases unmatched to any gene: 13. The CDR3 spells CASSTQSGTEGQYF. CDR3 sequence (DNA): TGTGCCAGCAGCACCCAGTCCGGGACAGAAGGGCAGTACTTC.

This clonotype was found many times. The chain carries TRBV20-1 and TRBJ2-5; TRBD1 might be the D (5 bases). The CDR3 sequence is 12 residues long. The germline CDR1 and CDR2 sequences are DFQATT and SNEGSKA (reference sequence). Trimming cost V 3 bases and J 4 bases, with 9 bases left between them. The DNA of the CDR3 is TGCAGTGCTAGGGGGCCCTTAGAGACCCAGTACTTC. Protein: CSARGPLETQYF.

V usage is TRBV19 and J usage is TRBJ1-1; D ambiguous. This CDR3 has 15 residues. Trimming took 1 base from V and 0 from J, leaving 9 bases between them. Germline V gene data show CDR1 as LNHDA and CDR2 as SQIVND (reference sequence). The CDR3 sequence is CASSIGRGMNTEAFF. As DNA, the CDR3 is TGTGCCAGTAGTATAGGTCGGGGTATGAACACTGAAGCTTTCTTT.

This clonotype was seen many times. The chain is built from TRBV28 and TRBJ2-3, with 10 bases that match TRBD2. CDR3 length: 23 amino acids. J was trimmed by 5 bases and V by 3 bases; bases with no gene match: 29. Germline V CDR1 and CDR2: MDHEN, SYDVKM. The CDR3 loop is CASSFPRGSGRARKEGERDTQYF. The DNA of the CDR3 is TGTGCCAGCAGTTTTCCCAGGGGGAGCGGGAGGGCCAGAAAAGAGGGCGAAAGAGATACGCAGTATTTT.

This clonotype occurred a few times. The V call is TRBV20-1, the J call TRBJ1-4, with 9 bases lining up with TRBD1. V shed 0 bases, J shed 7 bases, and the junction held 6 bases outside the gene matches. Germline V CDR1 and CDR2: DFQATT, SNEGSKA (reference sequence). This CDR3 spans 15 amino acids. CDR3 sequence reads: CSARDPGQGREKLFF. The CDR3 nucleotides read TGCAGTGCTAGAGACCCGGGACAGGGTCGTGAAAAACTGTTTTTT.

J is TRBJ1-6 and V is TRBV19; TRBD1 matches 9 bases. The V segment lost 3 bases and the J segment 8 bases; nucleotides outside the gene matches: 5. The CDR3 loop spans 15 amino acids. Germline CDR1 is LNHDA and CDR2 is SQIVND (reference sequence). The CDR3 bases are TGTGCCAGTAGTATTCCGGGACAGGGAGATTCACCCCTCCACTTT. Its translation is CASSIPGQGDSPLHF.

Many counts were recorded for this clonotype. J is TRBJ2-1 and V is TRBV13; 11 bases line up with TRBD2. CDR1 PRHDT and CDR2 FYEKMQ come from the germline V gene (reference sequence). The J segment lost 7 bases and the V segment lost 3 bases, leaving 8 bases of the junction unmatched. This CDR3 is built from 16 residues. The CDR3 DNA reads as TGTGCCAGCAGCTTTTCTAGCGGGAGGTTGATAAATGAGCAGTTCTTC. Protein: CASSFSSGRLINEQFF.

In this sample, this clonotype turned up many times. The rearrangement joins TRBV7-8 to TRBJ2-1, with TRBD1 matching 7 bases. This CDR3 region has 13 residues. Germline assignment: CDR1 SGHVS and CDR2 FQNEAQ. Trimming at V came to 3 bases and at J to 9 bases, leaving 5 bases not matched to a gene. The CDR3 bases are TGTGCCAGCAGCTTGACAGGGAACGGTGAGCAGTTCTTC. Its translation is CASSLTGNGEQFF.

In this sample, this clonotype turned up many times. J is TRBJ1-2 and V is TRBV27; 8 bases fit TRBD1. The CDR3 length is 15 residues. V lost 0 bases and J lost 4; bases outside the gene matches: 4. Germline loops: CDR1 MNHEY, CDR2 SMNVEV (reference sequence). The CDR3 here is CASSLSQGAGYGYTF. CDR3 in DNA: TGTGCCAGCAGTTTATCGCAGGGGGCAGGCTATGGCTACACCTTC.

This clonotype was counted ten times or more. The chain employs TRBV27 and TRBJ1-1, with D perhaps matching TRBD1 (5 bases). Germline V lookup: CDR1 MNHEY, CDR2 SMNVEV (reference sequence). V gave up 7 bases and J gave up 1 base, with 13 bases separating them. CDR3 length equals 14 residues. The CDR3 nucleotides read TGTGCCAGCAACAAAGGGGCAACGAACACTGAAGCTTTCTTT. The encoded protein is CASNKGATNTEAFF.

In this sample, this clonotype turned up many times. This chain joins TRBV28 and TRBJ1-2; 7 bases align to TRBD1. Germline V gene lookup returns CDR1 MDHEN and CDR2 SYDVKM. The length of the CDR3 is 16 residues. V gave up 4 bases and J gave up 4 bases; unmatched junction bases: 12. CDR3 nucleotide sequence: TGTGCCAGCAGTTCCAGGGGGGGAGGGAAGCGCTATGGCTACACCTTC. The encoded protein is CASSSRGGGKRYGYTF.

The chain is built from TRBV20-1 and TRBJ1-5, with D possibly matching TRBD1 (6 bases). There are 16 residues in the CDR3. Germline values: CDR1 DFQATT, CDR2 SNEGSKA (reference sequence). Deletions cut 1 base from V and 2 bases from J, with 15 bases between. The CDR3 nucleotides read TGCAGTGCTAGAGGTGTACAGGGTGGGGGCAATCAGCCCCAGCATTTT. The encoded protein is CSARGVQGGGNQPQHF.

In this sample, this clonotype turned up many times. This chain connects TRBV5-1 to TRBJ2-7, with D possibly matching TRBD1 (5 bases). CDR3 size: 15 residues. Looked up from germline, CDR1 is SGHRS and CDR2 is YFSETQ. V lost 0 bases to trimming and J lost 0 bases, with 10 bases between them. CDR3 bases: TGCGCCAGCAGCTTGGAGGGGCTGAGCTCCTACGAGCAGTACTTC. Translated, it gives CASSLEGLSSYEQYF.

J is TRBJ2-6 and V is TRBV10-3; 9 positions match TRBD1. Germline loops: CDR1 ENHRY, CDR2 SYGVKD. The J segment lost 2 bases and the V segment lost 7 bases, leaving 12 bases of the junction unmatched. The CDR3 contains 18 residues. Written as DNA, the CDR3 is TGTGCCATCAAACACCCCGAGACAGGGGGAGCTGGGGCCAACGTCCTGACTTTC. It specifies CAIKHPETGGAGANVLTF.

This clonotype was found many times. J is TRBJ2-1 and V is TRBV28, with D possibly matching TRBD2 (6 bases). The CDR3 runs 16 residues. Germline values: CDR1 MDHEN, CDR2 SYDVKM. The V and J ends lost 4 bases and 4 bases respectively, with 17 bases between them. CDR3 residues: CASSSPTGVRYNEQFF. For the CDR3, the DNA is TGTGCCAGCAGTTCCCCTACGGGAGTTCGGTACAATGAGCAGTTCTTC.

The chain links TRBV20-1 to TRBJ1-1; a weak D match, TRBD1 (5 bases). The V gene's germline CDR1 is DFQATT and CDR2 SNEGSKA (reference sequence). V was shortened by 0 bases and J by 2 bases, with 19 bases between the two germline ends. There are 17 residues in the CDR3. The CDR3 nucleotides are TGCAGTGCTAGAGATGGATATACCGGGACTGTAAACACTGAAGCTTTCTTT. Its protein product is CSARDGYTGTVNTEAFF.

At least ten counts were recorded for this clonotype. The chain recombines TRBV6-1 with TRBJ2-7; no reliable D call. V gave up 1 base and J gave up 3 bases, with 7 bases separating them. Per the germline V gene, CDR1 is MNHNS and CDR2 is SASEGT. The CDR3 sequence is 13 residues long. CDR3 in amino acids: CASSEGADYEQYF. CDR3 in DNA: TGTGCCAGCAGTGAAGGGGCCGACTACGAGCAGTACTTC.

The chain links TRBV5-1 to TRBJ2-1, with 10 bases lining up with TRBD1. The CDR3 consists of 14 residues. After removal of 4 bases from V and 9 bases from J, the junction contained 7 bases not matched to a gene. CDR1 is SGHRS, CDR2 YFSETQ, per germline. The CDR3 loop reads CASSRTGGVGEQFF. The DNA for the CDR3 is TGCGCCAGCAGCAGGACAGGGGGTGTCGGTGAGCAGTTCTTC.

The V gene is TRBV4-2, the J gene TRBJ2-4; 10 nucleotides align to TRBD2. In germline, CDR1 is LGHNA, CDR2 YNFKEQ. CDR3 length equals 16 residues. Trimming removed 0 bases from V and 8 bases from J; junction bases left unmatched: 7. The CDR3 DNA is TGTGCCAGCAGCCAAGAAGAGACTAGCGGGCAGGACATTCAGTACTTC. Translating gives CASSQEETSGQDIQYF.

Many counts were recorded for this clonotype. The rearrangement joins TRBV27 to TRBJ2-1; D not certain. CDR3 length equals 13 residues. Trimming took 5 bases from V and 1 from J, leaving 6 bases between them. Per germline, CDR1 MNHEY and CDR2 SMNVEV (reference sequence). Written as DNA, the CDR3 is TGTGCCAGCAGTCTAATATCCTACAATGAGCAGTTCTTC. It is translated as CASSLISYNEQFF.

This clonotype was detected many times. As DNA, the CDR3 is TGTGCCAGCAGCTTTCTTGGACTACCGATCCTTTATGGCTACACCTTC. Protein sequence: CASSFLGLPILYGYTF. The chain links TRBV5-5 to TRBJ1-2; unclear D gene. Looked up from germline, CDR1 is SGHKS and CDR2 is YYEKEE (reference sequence). The CDR3 covers 16 residues. Trimming took 2 bases from V and 5 from J, leaving 19 bases between them. Drawing the rest from reference TRBV5-5 and TRBJ1-2, the complete variable domain is DAGVTQSPTHLIKTRGQQVTLRCSPISGHKSVSWYQQVLGQGPQFIFQYYEKEERGRGNFPDRFSARQFPNYSSELNVNALLLGDSALYLCASSFLGLPILYGYTFGSGTRLTVV.

This clonotype was counted between two and nine times. This CDR3 is CASSFGISEKLFF. CDR3 coding DNA: TGTGCCAGCAGTTTTGGGATAAGCGAAAAACTGTTTTTT. The chain uses TRBV28 and TRBJ1-4; D gene ambiguous. Per germline, CDR1 MDHEN and CDR2 SYDVKM. This CDR3 is built from 13 residues. The V end lost 3 bases, the J end lost 8 bases, and 10 bases lay between the germline ends.

This clonotype was observed many times. The chain links TRBV18 to TRBJ2-7; D call uncertain. Looked up from germline, CDR1 is KGHSH and CDR2 is LQKENI. Trimming took 0 bases from V and 4 from J, leaving 10 bases between them. This CDR3 spans 14 amino acids. CDR3 residues: CASSPPRYPYEQYF. CDR3 sequence (DNA): TGTGCCAGCTCACCACCGCGGTATCCGTACGAGCAGTACTTC.